Below are 21 T cell receptor beta chains sequenced from a single sample in a study of OX40 agonist ivuxolimab in advanced cancers. The protocol was immunoSEQ multiplex PCR, while the TCRdb copy is restricted to in-frame clones and leaves out a portion. The sample carries about 45,000 clones, about 90% recorded once. The material was CD4+ or CD8+ T cells sorted from blood, obtained in a trial of the OX40 agonist ivuxolimab. The receptor source for this set is an adult with an advanced solid tumor such as melanoma, head and neck, liver or kidney cancer.

This sequence joins TRBV5-6 and TRBJ2-7, with 9 bases lining up with TRBD2. V lost 1 base to trimming and J lost 2 bases; unmatched junction nucleotides: 10. The CDR3 is 17 amino acids. Germline V gives CDR1 SGHDT, CDR2 YYEEEE. The CDR3 region has the DNA TGTGCCAGCAGCTTGTATGAGGTTAGCGGGAGTACCTACGAGCAGTACTTC. Its translation: CASSLYEVSGSTYEQYF.

The chain links TRBV25-1 to TRBJ2-5; a possible D gene is TRBD1 (6 bases). Per germline, CDR1 MGHDK and CDR2 SYGVNS. V was clipped by 2 bases and J by 4 bases, with 11 bases between them. This CDR3 has 14 amino acids. The CDR3 here is CASSEARGTETQYF. The DNA for the CDR3 is TGTGCCAGCAGTGAAGCCAGGGGTACAGAGACCCAGTACTTC.

CDR3 in DNA: TGTGCCAGCAGTTCCTCTCAATTCTTAGGGACCGGGGAGCTGTTTTTT. This codes for CASSSSQFLGTGELFF. This chain joins TRBV7-9 and TRBJ2-2; D is ambiguous. CDR1 is SEHNR and CDR2 is FQNEAQ in the germline V gene (reference sequence). This CDR3 comprises 16 residues. The V gene lost 6 bases and the J gene lost 5 bases, with 19 bases spanning the gap.

This clone was recorded once. At the DNA level, this CDR3 is encoded by other sequences in the same sample as well. The rearrangement uses TRBV9 and TRBJ2-1; the D is unclear. The CDR3 contains 11 residues. The germline V gene has CDR1 SGDLS and CDR2 YYNGEE. Trimming shortened V by 0 bases and J by 8 bases, and 3 bases separated the two germline ends. This CDR3 is CASSVEDEQFF. The DNA for the CDR3 is TGTGCCAGCAGCGTAGAAGATGAGCAGTTCTTC.

This clone has just a few counts. J is TRBJ2-7 and V is TRBV7-9, with D unclear. Trimming shortened V by 3 bases and J by 9 bases, and 18 bases separated the two germline ends. Germline loops: CDR1 SEHNR, CDR2 FQNEAQ (reference sequence). This CDR3 spans 14 amino acids. This chain's CDR3 is CASSFPGSPLGQYF. Written as DNA, the CDR3 is TGTGCCAGCAGCTTTCCCGGGTCCCCTCTTGGGCAGTACTTC.

This clone is a singleton in its sample. This chain connects TRBV6-5 to TRBJ2-6; tentative D call: TRBD1 (5 bases). Trimming cost V 5 bases and J 3 bases, with 11 bases left between them. CDR3 length: 15 amino acids. The germline CDR1 and CDR2 sequences are MNHEY and SVGAGI. CDR3 coding DNA: TGTGCCAGCAGTCTCAGGGTTGGTGGGGCCAACGTCCTGACTTTC. Protein product: CASSLRVGGANVLTF.

The chain couples TRBV13 to TRBJ2-7; 13 bases agree with TRBD2. Germline trimming cut 5 bases from V and 6 bases from J; bases unmatched to any gene: 4. The CDR3 is made up of 14 amino acids. CDR1 and CDR2 (germline): PRHDT, FYEKMQ (reference sequence). CDR3 sequence (DNA): TGTGCCAGCAGCGGGGGACTAGCGGGAATCGAGCAGTACTTC. This encodes CASSGGLAGIEQYF.

The chain couples TRBV11-2 to TRBJ1-3, with 8 bases aligning to TRBD1. Trimming at V came to 0 bases and at J to 4 bases, leaving 8 bases not matched to a gene. The CDR3 loop spans 17 amino acids. CDR1 and CDR2 from the germline V gene are SGHAT and FQNNGV. CDR3: CASSLDWRQGYGNTIYF. The CDR3 DNA follows: TGTGCCAGCAGCTTAGATTGGCGACAGGGGTACGGAAACACCATATATTTT.

This chain connects TRBV2 to TRBJ1-2, with D unresolved. The CDR3 consists of 15 residues. Germline CDR1 SNHLY, CDR2 FYNNEI. Between the trimmed V and J ends, which lost 4 bases and 4 bases, there was a span of 16 bases. The CDR3 protein is CASSGRREISYGYTF. The CDR3 coding sequence is TGTGCCAGCAGTGGAAGGAGAGAGATATCCTATGGCTACACCTTC. The variable domain in full, completed from reference TRBV2 and TRBJ1-2, reads EPEVTQTPSHQVTQMGQEVILRCVPISNHLYFYWYRQILGQKVEFLVSFYNNEISEKSEIFDDQFSVERPDGSNFTLKIRSTKLEDSAMYFCASSGRREISYGYTFGSGTRLTVV.

The chain uses TRBV6-5 and TRBJ1-2; 8 nucleotides align to TRBD1. V lost 4 bases, J lost 7 bases, and 11 bases stayed unmatched. CDR3 length: 15 residues. Germline CDR1 and CDR2: MNHEY and SVGAGI. The CDR3 loop reads CASSLNSGGGGGYTF. The CDR3 nucleotides are TGTGCCAGCAGTTTAAACTCAGGGGGCGGAGGTGGCTACACCTTC.

This clone was seen once. In DNA form, the CDR3 reads TGTGCCAGCGGCATCTACAGGGTTACGAACACTGAAGCTTTCTTT. Translated, it gives CASGIYRVTNTEAFF. The chain couples TRBV27 to TRBJ1-1; possible D gene TRBD1, 6 bases. CDR1 MNHEY and CDR2 SMNVEV come from the germline V gene (reference sequence). Trimming cost V 8 bases and J 1 base, with 17 bases left between them. The CDR3 runs 15 residues.

The chain carries TRBV14 and TRBJ2-3; the match to TRBD2 covers 10 bases. The CDR3 totals 17 residues. Germline V lookup: CDR1 SGHDN, CDR2 FVKESK. V was pared by 0 bases and J by 1 base, with 4 bases of the junction left unmatched. The CDR3 region is CASSQDWLAGGTDTQYF. CDR3 nucleotide sequence: TGTGCCAGCAGCCAAGATTGGCTAGCGGGAGGCACAGATACGCAGTATTTT.

This chain links TRBV5-1 with TRBJ2-3; the match to TRBD2 covers 14 bases. Germline V gives CDR1 SGHRS, CDR2 YFSETQ. The CDR3 covers 18 residues. V shed 2 bases, J shed 3 bases, and the junction held 8 bases outside the gene matches. The CDR3 sequence is CASSLSGTSGSGTDTQYF. The CDR3 DNA follows: TGCGCCAGCAGCTTAAGTGGGACTAGCGGGAGTGGTACAGATACGCAGTATTTT. The full variable domain, with the rest looked up from reference TRBV5-1 and TRBJ2-3, is KAGVTQTPRYLIKTRGQQVTLSCSPISGHRSVSWYQQTPGQGLQFLFEYFSETQRNKGNFPGRFSGRQFSNSRSEMNVSTLELGDSALYLCASSLSGTSGSGTDTQYFGPGTRLTVL.

The rearrangement links TRBV6-5 to TRBJ2-5; D not certain. The V gene lost 10 bases and the J gene lost 5 bases, with 8 bases spanning the gap. The length of the CDR3 is 10 residues. CDR1 is MNHEY and CDR2 is SVGAGI in the germline V gene. The CDR3 region has the DNA TGTGCCACCAAAGGGGAGACCCAGTACTTC. Its translation: CATKGETQYF.

The chain couples TRBV18 to TRBJ2-2; possibly TRBD1 for D (7 bases). CDR1 and CDR2 from the germline V gene are KGHSH and LQKENI. Trimming removed 6 bases at V and 1 base at J, with 12 bases between. The CDR3 length is 15 residues. This CDR3 reads CASSQGGENTGELFF. CDR3 coding DNA: TGTGCCAGCTCCCAGGGGGGAGAGAACACCGGGGAGCTGTTTTTT.

The V call is TRBV9, the J call TRBJ2-2; D possibly matches TRBD1 or TRBD2 (5 bases each). V was cut by 1 base and J by 6 bases, with 13 bases left in between. The CDR3 covers 15 residues. Germline V gene lookup returns CDR1 SGDLS and CDR2 YYNGEE. CDR3 amino acids: CASSVSGSKAGELFF. The CDR3 nucleotides are TGTGCCAGCAGCGTATCAGGGAGTAAAGCCGGGGAGCTGTTTTTT.

The V gene is TRBV7-9, the J gene TRBJ2-1, with 8 bases aligning to TRBD2. From germline, CDR1 is SEHNR and CDR2 FQNEAQ (reference sequence). V dropped 6 bases and J dropped 4; count of bases not matched to a gene: 8. This CDR3 has 15 residues. The CDR3 loop reads CASRPSGGLYNEQFF. DNA of the CDR3: TGTGCCAGCAGGCCGAGCGGGGGCCTATACAATGAGCAGTTCTTC.

V is TRBV5-1 and J is TRBJ2-1; the D gene is possibly TRBD2 (6 bases). This CDR3 spans 17 amino acids. The germline V gene has CDR1 SGHRS and CDR2 YFSETQ. Trimming removed 2 bases from V and 4 bases from J, with 19 bases in between. CDR3 sequence (DNA): TGCGCCAGCAGCTTAGTTACGGGGGTCAGCGTTTACAATGAGCAGTTCTTC. Its translation is CASSLVTGVSVYNEQFF.

The rearrangement links TRBV29-1 to TRBJ2-6; tentatively, D is TRBD1 or TRBD2 (5 bases each). The CDR3 extends over 18 amino acids. Between the trimmed V and J ends, which lost 0 bases and 0 bases, there was a span of 15 bases. Germline V gene data show CDR1 as SQVTM and CDR2 as ANQGSEA. This CDR3 reads CSVEDPAGTNSGANVLTF. The CDR3 nucleotides are TGCAGCGTTGAAGATCCGGCAGGGACGAACTCTGGGGCCAACGTCCTGACTTTC.

This rearrangement joins TRBV7-9 to TRBJ2-3; TRBD2 matches at 8 bases. The CDR3 spans 17 residues. The germline CDR1 and CDR2 sequences are SEHNR and FQNEAQ (reference sequence). V lost 0 bases and J lost 2; bases outside the gene matches: 7. The CDR3 DNA reads TGTGCCAGCAGCTTAGCGCATTTAGCGGGATACACAGATACGCAGTATTTT. It specifies CASSLAHLAGYTDTQYF. The full variable domain, completed using reference TRBV7-9 and TRBJ2-3, is DTGVSQNPRHKITKRGQNVTFRCDPISEHNRLYWYRQTLGQGPEFLTYFQNEAQLEKSRLLSDRFSAERPKGSFSTLEIQRTEQGDSAMYLCASSLAHLAGYTDTQYFGPGTRLTVL.

The CDR3, as DNA: TGTGCCAGCAGCTTGGAAAGGGACACTGAAGCTTTCTTT. It specifies CASSLERDTEAFF. This chain joins TRBV5-6 and TRBJ1-1; no clear D gene. V was cut by 0 bases and J by 3 bases, with 6 bases left in between. Germline CDR1 reads SGHDT; CDR2 reads YYEEEE. CDR3 length: 13 residues.